This TCR beta chain appears in the sequencing data of a study of blood T cells in healthy people across ages. Study overall: About one barcoded beta molecule per two T cells came from capture by template switching.

Only a few counts were recorded for this clonotype. No antigen is known for it. A second about 6 to 12 cycle PCR used barcoded and J-beta primers. A template-switch adaptor containing 12 random nucleotides labeled each cDNA molecule. Each CDR3 protein gets one entry after TCRdb re-called the 5' RACE reads with MiXCR. This table has about 1.6 million distinct CDR3 sequences, roughly 30% appearing once. CDR3 length equals 13 residues. V lost 3 bases, J lost 4 bases, and 10 bases lay in between. Germline CDR1 DFQATT, CDR2 SNEGSKA (reference sequence). Donors gave around 10 milliliters of peripheral blood apiece. Whole-study findings and limits: Donors of long life had a larger count of naive CD4+ cells and greater diversity than aged donors.

The TCR sequence derives from a woman in her twenties or thirties in good health. V is TRBV20-1 and J is TRBJ2-1; D unclear. The specimen was blood. The CDR3 nucleotides read TGCAGTGCTAGTGGTGTGCGTTACAATGAGCAGTTCTTC. Protein: CSASGVRYNEQFF.